This T cell receptor beta chain was sequenced in a study of blood T cell repertoires in COVID-19. Overall study: The United States, Italy and Spain supplied acute and convalescent COVID-19 samples.

Trimming took 7 bases from V and 4 from J; bases not matched to a gene: 3. The CDR3 is 13 residues long. Germline lookup yields CDR1 SNHLY and CDR2 FYNNEI. Seattle researchers signed up patients amid active infection and tracked them longitudinally. The authors' processing: Estimated nucleated cell counts came from reference gene primer amplification. The assay was immunoSEQ multiplex PCR, and TCRdb's table has in-frame clones only and misses some. D and trimming come from the DNA, and the V and J calls and clone size come from that table. The table lists over 200,000 clones, just over 85% of them singletons.

This clonotype was obtained from a man aged 50 to 60 with COVID-19, enrolled during active disease. The sequenced sample consisted of peripheral blood. The chain links TRBV2 to TRBJ1-5, with TRBD1 identical over 8 bases. CDR3 sequence (DNA): TGTGCCAGCAACGGACAGGGTAATCAGCCCCAGCATTTT. Protein product: CASNGQGNQPQHF.